The clone carrying this T cell receptor (beta chain) is a singleton in its sample. As yet, its antigen is unknown. The germline V and J ends were trimmed by 7 bases and 3 bases, with 18 bases remaining between them. From germline, CDR1 is SQVTM and CDR2 ANQGSEA. The CDR3 totals 14 residues. This specimen comes from a study of T cells in Graves' hyperthyroidism and ophthalmopathy. Patients having uncontrolled infection, another autoimmune disease, pregnancy or lactation were not included. Diagnoses were made from clinical symptoms, serum measures (thyroxine and TRAb), thyroid ultrasound and orbital computed tomography. Amplified TCR beta CDR3 regions came from RNA transcripts. Initially, a first-round RT-PCR of the TCR CDR3 employed the HTBI primer set. Each CDR3 protein is one row after TCRdb ran MiXCR on the multiplex PCR reads. The repertoire consists of around 520,000 distinct CDR3 sequences, with around 15% occurring once and the leading ten covering about 15%.

Findings of the study overall: Most thyroid clonotypes expanded above 0.001 appeared in blood too.

Source material: blood. The sequence derives from a woman aged 40-49 years with Graves' hyperthyroidism. The J gene is TRBJ1-1, the V gene TRBV29-1, with a tentative D call TRBD1 (6 bases). DNA for the CDR3: TGCAGCGCCACACGCACAGGGCGGGACACTGAAGCTTTCTTT. Translating it yields CSATRTGRDTEAFF.